These 26 T cell receptor beta chains came from one sample sequenced in a study of CD8+CD57+ T cells in acquired aplastic anemia. Profiles of TCR beta VDJ and CDR3 were generated from a genomic DNA template. TCRdb itself ran the reads through MiXCR, one entry per CDR3 protein. The table has roughly 200,000 distinct CDR3 sequences, more than 60% seen once. Patients picked for sequencing had shown CD8+CD57+ cell expansion detected by flow cytometry. The source material was sorted CD4+, CD8+, or CD8+CD57+ T cells (not recorded which) from PBMCs. The receptors were gathered from a human donor with aplastic anemia.

The chain is built from TRBV10-3 and TRBJ1-4; 8 positions agree with TRBD1. The ends lost 2 bases at V and 8 bases at J; junction bases unmatched: 4. The CDR3 runs 14 residues. Germline V gene sequence: CDR1 ENHRY, CDR2 SYGVKD. CDR3 sequence: CAISELAGGEKLFF. CDR3 sequence (DNA): TGTGCCATCAGTGAGCTCGCAGGGGGCGAAAAACTGTTTTTT.

This clonotype has a handful of counts. The V call is TRBV9, the J call TRBJ2-3; 14 nucleotides line up with TRBD2. The germline gives CDR1 SGDLS, CDR2 YYNGEE. The CDR3 contains 20 residues. V shed 4 bases, J shed 3 bases, and the junction held 16 bases outside the gene matches. CDR3 protein: CASSQDVPTSGGARTDTQYF. CDR3 sequence (DNA): TGTGCCAGCAGCCAAGATGTCCCGACTAGCGGGGGGGCGAGGACAGATACGCAGTATTTT.

V is TRBV7-9 and J is TRBJ2-7; TRBD1 is a possible D gene (5 bases). This CDR3 contains 14 residues. V lost 5 bases and J lost 3, with 14 bases in between. The germline V gene has CDR1 SEHNR and CDR2 FQNEAQ (reference sequence). The CDR3 DNA reads as TGTGCCAGCAGCCCAGGACATACGAGCTACGAGCAGTACTTC. This translates into CASSPGHTSYEQYF. The full variable domain, its missing parts supplied by reference TRBV7-9 and TRBJ2-7, is DTGVSQNPRHKITKRGQNVTFRCDPISEHNRLYWYRQTLGQGPEFLTYFQNEAQLEKSRLLSDRFSAERPKGSFSTLEIQRTEQGDSAMYLCASSPGHTSYEQYFGPGTRLTVT.

This clonotype was counted a few times. Here the CDR3 reads CSVTLAGSYEQYF. As DNA, the CDR3 is TGCAGCGTTACACTAGCGGGATCCTACGAGCAGTACTTC. The rearrangement uses TRBV29-1 and TRBJ2-7, with 10 bases matching TRBD2. The V gene end was trimmed by 5 bases and the J gene end by 1 base; junction bases not matched to a gene: 2. CDR1 SQVTM and CDR2 ANQGSEA come from the germline V gene. The CDR3 is made up of 13 amino acids.

This chain links TRBV20-1 with TRBJ2-7; D perhaps matches TRBD2 (6 bases). The V end lost 5 bases, the J end lost 0 bases, and 17 bases lay between the germline ends. The V gene's germline CDR1 is DFQATT and CDR2 SNEGSKA (reference sequence). The CDR3 sequence is 15 residues long. For the CDR3, the DNA is TGCAGTGCTCCCGCCCTCCGGGGGAGCTCCTACGAGCAGTACTTC. Protein sequence: CSAPALRGSSYEQYF.

This clonotype showed up just a few times. V gene TRBV5-1 combines with J gene TRBJ2-7; 12 bases agree with TRBD2. The CDR3 is 14 residues long. V was pared by 4 bases and J by 5 bases, with 4 bases of the junction left unmatched. Germline V gene data show CDR1 as SGHRS and CDR2 as YFSETQ. The CDR3 protein is CASSPSGGGDEQYF. In DNA, the CDR3 is TGCGCCAGCAGCCCTAGCGGGGGGGGAGACGAGCAGTACTTC.

The chain joins TRBV2 to TRBJ1-1; D might be TRBD1 (6 bases). The V and J ends lost 4 bases and 2 bases respectively, with 11 bases between them. Per germline, CDR1 SNHLY and CDR2 FYNNEI. The CDR3 consists of 14 residues. The CDR3 DNA is TGTGCCAGCAGTGTGCTACAGGGCAACACTGAAGCTTTCTTT. This gives the protein CASSVLQGNTEAFF.

The chain employs TRBV20-1 and TRBJ2-1; the match to TRBD1 covers 11 bases. This CDR3 comprises 18 residues. Trimming at V came to 6 bases and at J to 2 bases, leaving 15 bases not matched to a gene. Germline V CDR1 and CDR2: DFQATT, SNEGSKA (reference sequence). CDR3 residues: CSADPGQGVYATYNEQFF. The DNA for the CDR3 is TGCAGTGCGGATCCGGGACAGGGGGTTTACGCCACCTACAATGAGCAGTTCTTC.

This clonotype was counted ten times or more. The rearrangement links TRBV9 to TRBJ2-3; the D gene is possibly TRBD1 (5 bases). The germline V and J ends were trimmed by 4 bases and 5 bases, with 20 bases remaining between them. Germline V gene sequence: CDR1 SGDLS, CDR2 YYNGEE. This CDR3 is 16 amino acids long. The CDR3 protein is CASSPRQTIRIDTQYF. In DNA, the CDR3 is TGTGCCAGCAGCCCCCGACAGACGATTAGGATAGATACGCAGTATTTT.

This chain connects TRBV7-3 to TRBJ2-5; D may be TRBD2 (5 bases). Trimming left V 3 bases short and J 10 bases short, with 15 bases between. Germline V CDR1 and CDR2: SGHTA, FQGTGA. The CDR3 is 13 residues long. The CDR3 spells CASSLNTGGSQYF. CDR3 bases: TGTGCCAGCAGCTTGAATACGGGTGGGAGCCAGTACTTC.

The V gene is TRBV9, the J gene TRBJ2-1; D is ambiguous. The V gene's germline CDR1 is SGDLS and CDR2 YYNGEE. Trimming cost V 0 bases and J 4 bases, with 11 bases left between them. This CDR3 comprises 15 residues. CDR3 residues: CASSVDPEGYNEQFF. CDR3 nucleotide sequence: TGTGCCAGCAGCGTAGACCCGGAAGGTTACAATGAGCAGTTCTTC.

This sequence joins TRBV2 and TRBJ1-1; the match to TRBD1 covers 8 bases. Looked up from germline, CDR1 is SNHLY and CDR2 is FYNNEI. The CDR3 covers 14 residues. Trimming removed 5 bases from V and 1 base from J; junction bases left unmatched: 3. The CDR3: CASSPGTGNTEAFF. CDR3 DNA: TGTGCCAGCAGTCCCGGGACAGGGAACACTGAAGCTTTCTTT.

This sequence joins TRBV7-2 and TRBJ2-7; D may be TRBD2 (6 bases). The CDR3 length is 15 residues. V shed 6 bases and J shed 5 bases, with 20 bases lying between them. In germline, CDR1 is SGHTA, CDR2 FQGNSA. The chain's CDR3 is CASSLRGLRGDEQYF. CDR3 nucleotides: TGTGCCAGCAGTCTGAGGGGACTGCGAGGTGACGAGCAGTACTTC.

In regard to this clonotype: This may stem from a read error, because a much larger clone lies one nucleotide away. CDR3 protein: CASSYDREVPDTQYF. The CDR3 DNA follows: TGTGCCAGCAGTTACGACAGGGAGGTCCCAGATACGCAGTATTTT. V usage is TRBV6-2 or TRBV6-3 and J usage is TRBJ2-3; perhaps TRBD1 as D (7 bases). Trimming took 2 bases from V and 4 from J, leaving 13 bases between them. Germline V lookup: CDR1 MNHEY, CDR2 SVGEGT. The CDR3 length is 15 residues.

This clonotype was seen at least ten times. The chain couples TRBV7-9 to TRBJ1-3; perhaps TRBD1 as D (5 bases). Trimming took off 5 bases at V and 3 bases at J, with 17 bases between the two ends. The CDR3 length is 16 residues. In germline, CDR1 is SEHNR, CDR2 FQNEAQ (reference sequence). CDR3 nucleotides: TGTGCCAGCAGCCCCACCGGCGGGGGGTATGGAAACACCATATATTTT. Translation: CASSPTGGGYGNTIYF.

V usage is TRBV19 and J usage is TRBJ1-5, with unresolved D. Germline lookup yields CDR1 LNHDA and CDR2 SQIVND (reference sequence). The CDR3 has 14 residues. V lost 3 bases, J lost 0 bases, and 6 bases lay in between. In nucleotides, the CDR3 is TGTGCCAGTAGTATGGGGATTAGCAATCAGCCCCAGCATTTT. It codes for CASSMGISNQPQHF.

The CDR3 DNA reads TGTGCCACCGCCGCCGGGACAGGCAGCACAGATACGCAGTATTTT. Amino acids: CATAAGTGSTDTQYF. The chain is built from TRBV6-4 and TRBJ2-3; TRBD1 agrees at 8 bases. The CDR3 runs to 15 residues. The V segment lost 10 bases and the J segment 0 bases; nucleotides outside the gene matches: 9. The V gene's germline CDR1 is MRHNA and CDR2 SNTAGT.

The rearrangement links TRBV5-1 to TRBJ2-7, with 12 positions matching TRBD1. V gave up 0 bases and J gave up 7 bases; unmatched junction bases: 5. CDR1 SGHRS and CDR2 YFSETQ come from the germline V gene. The length of the CDR3 is 15 residues. CDR3 residues: CASSLAGTGGEEQYF. CDR3 nucleotide sequence: TGCGCCAGCAGCTTGGCCGGGACAGGGGGCGAGGAGCAGTACTTC.

The chain links TRBV24-1 to TRBJ2-1; D not certain. This CDR3 is 15 amino acids long. V shed 4 bases and J shed 2 bases, with 11 bases lying between them. Looked up from germline, CDR1 is KGHDR and CDR2 is SFDVKD. This chain's CDR3 is CATSDSVLPYNEQFF. CDR3 sequence (DNA): TGTGCCACCAGTGACTCAGTCCTCCCCTACAATGAGCAGTTCTTC.

The chain is built from TRBV2 and TRBJ2-6; 8 bases are shared with TRBD1. The CDR3 has 14 amino acids. With 6 bases clipped from V and 3 bases from J, the junction kept 1 base outside the gene matches. The V gene's germline CDR1 is SNHLY and CDR2 FYNNEI. As DNA, the CDR3 is TGTGCCAGCAGGACAGGGGTTGGGGCCAACGTCCTGACTTTC. Residues: CASRTGVGANVLTF. Full variable domain (outside the CDR3, taken from reference TRBV2 and TRBJ2-6): EPEVTQTPSHQVTQMGQEVILRCVPISNHLYFYWYRQILGQKVEFLVSFYNNEISEKSEIFDDQFSVERPDGSNFTLKIRSTKLEDSAMYFCASRTGVGANVLTFGAGSRLTVL.

This chain links TRBV9 with TRBJ1-1; weak D call: TRBD1 (6 bases). CDR1 and CDR2 (germline): SGDLS, YYNGEE. The CDR3 contains 15 residues. The ends were cut back, 0 bases at V and 0 bases at J, with 9 bases in the middle. CDR3 bases: TGTGCCAGCAGCGTAGTTGAGGGGGTGAACACTGAAGCTTTCTTT. It encodes CASSVVEGVNTEAFF.

The chain combines TRBV7-6 with TRBJ2-1; the match to TRBD1 covers 7 bases. This CDR3 region has 13 residues. Germline V lookup: CDR1 SGHVS, CDR2 FNYEAQ. After removal of 1 base from V and 9 bases from J, the junction contained 3 bases not matched to a gene. As DNA, the CDR3 is TGTGCCAGCAGCTTAGAGGGGGCAGGTGAGCAGTTCTTC. This sequence encodes CASSLEGAGEQFF. Full variable domain (missing parts from reference TRBV7-6 and TRBJ2-1): GAGVSQSPRYKVTKRGQDVALRCDPISGHVSLYWYRQALGQGPEFLTYFNYEAQQDKSGLPNDRFSAERPEGSISTLTIQRTEQRDSAMYRCASSLEGAGEQFFGPGTRLTVL.

The rearrangement uses TRBV20-1 and TRBJ1-3; D is uncertain. The germline V gene encodes CDR1 DFQATT and CDR2 SNEGSKA (reference sequence). V was pared by 1 base and J by 0 bases, with 10 bases between. The CDR3 totals 15 residues. CDR3 amino acids: CSARGAFLSGNTIYF. As DNA, the CDR3 is TGCAGTGCTAGAGGGGCCTTCCTCTCTGGAAACACCATATATTTT.

This chain joins TRBV9 and TRBJ2-3; 9 bases map to TRBD2. The J segment lost 2 bases and the V segment lost 3 bases, leaving 10 bases of the junction unmatched. There are 17 residues in the CDR3. CDR1 and CDR2 from the germline V gene are SGDLS and YYNGEE. The CDR3 here is CASSAKGSGGNTDTQYF. In DNA, the CDR3 is TGTGCCAGCAGCGCCAAGGGTAGCGGGGGAAACACAGATACGCAGTATTTT.

This clonotype was found many times. The chain carries TRBV29-1 and TRBJ1-2; possibly TRBD1 for D (6 bases). CDR1 and CDR2 (germline): SQVTM, ANQGSEA. CDR3 size: 13 residues. Trimming shortened V by 7 bases and J by 2 bases, and 14 bases separated the two germline ends. In DNA, the CDR3 is TGCAGCGGCGAGGGGGGGTCCAACTATGGCTACACCTTC. Its translation: CSGEGGSNYGYTF.

This sequence joins TRBV9 and TRBJ2-1; D is uncertain. There are 13 residues in the CDR3. CDR1 SGDLS and CDR2 YYNGEE come from the germline V gene. V was clipped by 5 bases and J by 5 bases, with 11 bases between them. The CDR3 nucleotides read TGTGCCAGCAGGACACGACCGCACAATGAGCAGTTCTTC. As protein: CASRTRPHNEQFF.